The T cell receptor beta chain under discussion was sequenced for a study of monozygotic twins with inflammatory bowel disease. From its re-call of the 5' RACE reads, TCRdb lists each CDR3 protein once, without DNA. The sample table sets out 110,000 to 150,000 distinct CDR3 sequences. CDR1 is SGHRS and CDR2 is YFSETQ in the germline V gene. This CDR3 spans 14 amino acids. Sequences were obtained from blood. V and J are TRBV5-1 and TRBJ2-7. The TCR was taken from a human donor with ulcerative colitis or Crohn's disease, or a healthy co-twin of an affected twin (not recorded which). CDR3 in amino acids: CASSLDVNSYEQYF.